The text below deals with one T cell receptor (beta chain). Trimming cost V 2 bases and J 1 base, with 10 bases left between them. The CDR3 has 15 residues. From germline, CDR1 is SGHRS and CDR2 YFSETQ. The data belong to a study of T cell responses to AZD1222 COVID-19 vaccine. The data were produced by immunoSEQ multiplex PCR, yet TCRdb's version contains in-frame clones alone and is incomplete. The sample shows about 130,000 clones, about 88% of them seen only once. The sample in question was peripheral blood, obtained on day 0 of AZD1222 vaccination. This clonotype was sampled from an adult in good health. The chain recombines TRBV5-1 with TRBJ2-1, with D perhaps matching TRBD2 (5 bases). The CDR3 spells CASSFNRGSYNEQFF. The CDR3 region has the DNA TGCGCCAGCAGCTTCAACCGGGGATCCTACAATGAGCAGTTCTTC.